This TCR beta chain comes out of a study of blood T cells in healthy people across ages (dated by TCRdb to the mid-2010s). Concerning the study at large: In model experiments, template switching captured about one uniquely barcoded TCR beta cDNA molecule for every two T cells. Using deep sequencing normalized with unique cDNA molecular identifiers, the study measured how TCR beta repertoire diversity changes with age. Four age groups were formed from the donors: young (average roughly 15 years), middle-aged (approximately 42), aged (roughly 58) and long-lived (around 80). To avoid experimental bias, donors of different ages were spread randomly across the sequencing lanes. For two donors (one aged 18 to 29 and one aged 80 or older), the study analyzed two additional independent replicas of 1 million unique cDNA reads from the same blood draw. Study-level results and caveats: The long-lived group showed more naive CD4+ T cells, fewer expanded clones and increased TCR diversity than the aged group, suggesting age selection. The percentage of naive T cells measured by flow cytometry correlated strongly with observed TCR beta diversity. As age increased, observed TCR beta diversity per million T cells dropped in a roughly linear way, and a significant reduction was already evident by age 40. Total diversity estimates from one million sequenced T cells were considered lower bounds and underestimates. Because profiling used bulk unsorted PBMCs, naive and antigen-experienced compartments could not be compared conclusively. Because the CMV infection status of the donors was unknown, age-related changes in expanded clonotypes may potentially have been confounded.

From a lookup of the germline V gene, CDR1 and CDR2 are MNHEY and SVGEGT. Reading from cysteine to phenylalanine, the CDR3 counts 18 amino acids. Just the 54-base CDR3 DNA is kept, in frame starting at base 1. Trimming removed 2 bases from V and 4 bases from J, leaving 23 bases between the germline ends. Systemically healthy Caucasian individuals from Russia, over 30 in total and aged about 6 to 90 years, were included as donors. Each donor gave approximately 10 milliliters of peripheral blood, collected into EDTA-treated Vacutainer tubes. Ficoll-Paque density-gradient centrifugation was used to isolate PBMCs, with at least 7 million per sample. Total RNA was extracted from PBMCs with Trizol reagent, with at least 6 micrograms obtained per sample. For every donor, flow cytometry on a PBMC aliquot measured the percentage of naive CD45RAhigh/CD27high T cells. The library relied on 5' RACE. Sequenced on an Illumina HiSeq 2500. The second PCR ran for roughly 7 to 12 cycles and used a J-beta primer mix along with a sample-barcoded 5' primer. A template-switch 5' adaptor carrying 12 random nucleotides introduced a unique molecular identifier onto each TCR beta cDNA molecule. Each sample yielded at least 3 million CDR3-containing paired-end reads. All of the RNA was converted into first-strand cDNA using the Mint cDNA synthesis kit, with a TRBC-specific oligonucleotide serving as the primer. All cDNA was treated with uracil-DNA glycosylase and then went through a first 18-cycle PCR with the universal primers M1SS and BC2_uni_R. For the original study's pipeline: Each sample was normalized by randomly selecting 1 million high-quality reads, each carrying a distinct molecular identifier. Instead of being binned into consensus sequences, reads with shared molecular identifiers were discarded. MiTCR, run with a Q25 quality threshold and the strictest error-elimination algorithm, handled CDR3 identification, clonotype clustering and error correction. A nonparametric unseen species model with Euler transformation was used to estimate lower-bound total TCR beta diversity. TCRdb itself trimmed the public reads at Q25 with fastp, ran MiXCR and retained productive beta chains. Here each entry gathers all rows of one CDR3 protein and keeps the most common genes and DNA. The V and J calls reflect TCRdb's pipeline rather than the authors' work. The table for this sample lists 1.5 million to 2 million distinct CDR3 sequences; roughly 50% of them were counted only once. Together, the top ten hold over 2% of the sample.

As regards this clonotype: There is no known antigen for this receptor. No quality values exist for individual bases; no much larger clone is one base distant.

Rearrangement joined TRBV6-2 or TRBV6-3 to TRBJ1-2; TRBD1 is possibly the D segment (6 matching bases). The sample taken for sequencing was blood. This clonotype originated in a middle-aged woman in good health. In nucleotide form, the sequence is TGTGCCAGCAGTTACCCGAGCAAGAGGACAGCTACCTCCTATGGCTACACCTTC. The resulting protein is CASSYPSKRTATSYGYTF.